This T cell receptor (beta chain) was sequenced during a study of CD8 T cells in Susac syndrome. Sequencing of TCR beta, carried out with a high-throughput approach, was applied to CD8+ and CD4+ T cells from the blood. It was healthy donors who served as the controls, matched for age and sex. FACS was used to enrich TEMRA cells, whereas the CD8+ and CD4+ T cells were obtained by negative isolation. V lost 5 bases and J lost 5, with 11 bases in between. Per the germline V gene, CDR1 is KGHDR and CDR2 is SFDVKD. This CDR3 is 13 amino acids long. This clonotype occurred a few times. RNA in amounts of roughly 0.45 to 1 ug was reverse transcribed with random hexamers. TCR beta CDR3 was amplified by immunoSEQ covering 54 Vbeta and 13 Jbeta. TCRdb re-derived calls from the immunoSEQ multiplex PCR reads in MiXCR, one entry per CDR3 protein. Here the sample spans about 110,000 distinct CDR3 sequences, about 96% being singletons.

Sequenced: CD4+ T cells from PBMCs. V and J are TRBV24-1 and TRBJ2-5, with D tentatively TRBD2 (6 bases). This clonotype originated in a human donor in good health. The CDR3 is CATSGSEGETQYF. CDR3 bases: TGTGCCACCAGTGGATCGGAGGGGGAGACCCAGTACTTC.